This T cell receptor (beta chain) was captured by sequencing in a study of control samples from healthy donors and cancer patients. V was pared by 7 bases and J by 4 bases, with 5 bases of the junction left unmatched. The CDR3 covers 13 residues. The data were produced by immunoSEQ multiplex PCR, yet TCRdb's version contains in-frame clones alone and is incomplete. The repertoire holds more than 85,000 clones, with 90% as singletons. The chain couples TRBV12-3 or TRBV12-4 to TRBJ2-7; 9 bases are shared with TRBD1. The sequenced material came from blood. The source of this sequence is a human donor in good health. The donor label of this sample is uncertain. CDR3 residues: CASTKDRGYEQYF. The DNA of the CDR3 is TGTGCCAGCACCAAGGACAGGGGATACGAGCAGTACTTC.